A single sample is the source of the 25 T cell receptor beta chains below, sequenced in a study of blood T cells in healthy people across ages. A second PCR of 7 to 11 cycles used a sample-barcoded 5' primer and a J-beta primer mix. TCRdb reanalysed the 5' RACE reads using MiXCR and keeps one entry per CDR3 protein. The sample consists of under 950,000 distinct CDR3 sequences, 22% of them appearing once. Material for sequencing was blood. Receptors were obtained from a man in his 70s in good health.

This clonotype was observed at least ten times. This chain joins TRBV6-5 and TRBJ2-4; possibly TRBD2 for D (6 bases). This CDR3 comprises 15 residues. From germline, CDR1 is MNHEY and CDR2 SVGAGI. V was trimmed by 5 bases and J by 2 bases, leaving 13 bases between them. The chain's CDR3 is CASSKPGGTKNIQYF. The CDR3 DNA sequence: TGTGCCAGCAGTAAACCCGGGGGTACCAAAAACATTCAGTACTTC.

This rearrangement joins TRBV20-1 to TRBJ1-4; D uncertain. CDR3 size: 11 residues. The ends were cut back, 5 bases at V and 6 bases at J, with 7 bases in the middle. Germline V gives CDR1 DFQATT, CDR2 SNEGSKA (reference sequence). CDR3 DNA sequence: TGCAGTGCTGCGGAGGATGAAAAACTGTTTTTT. It translates to CSAAEDEKLFF.

There are a few counts of this clonotype. This sequence joins TRBV10-3 and TRBJ2-3; D is perhaps TRBD1 or TRBD2 (5 bases each). Germline-derived CDR1 and CDR2 are ENHRY and SYGVKD. The V gene lost 5 bases and the J gene lost 3 bases, with 15 bases spanning the gap. This CDR3 has 15 amino acids. The CDR3 sequence: CAISLGPPTTDTQYF. For the CDR3, the DNA is TGTGCCATCAGTTTGGGACCTCCAACAACAGATACGCAGTATTTT.

This clonotype was seen more than once but under ten times. CDR3 amino acids: CASSFRGQGPYEQYF. The CDR3 region has the DNA TGTGCCAGCAGTTTTAGGGGACAGGGGCCCTACGAGCAGTACTTC. The gene calls are TRBV12-3 or TRBV12-4 and TRBJ2-7; 10 bases agree with TRBD1. CDR3 length equals 15 residues. The junction had 4 bases not matched to a gene; V was cut back by 3 bases and J by 2 bases.

The CDR3 reads CASSLGGGGGASYEQYF. CDR3 coding DNA: TGCGCCAGCAGCTTGGGAGGCGGCGGGGGGGCCTCCTACGAGCAGTACTTC. The rearrangement joins TRBV5-1 to TRBJ2-7; 9 bases match TRBD2. The CDR3 contains 17 residues. Germline V gene data show CDR1 as SGHRS and CDR2 as YFSETQ. With 0 bases clipped from V and 0 bases from J, the junction kept 7 bases outside the gene matches.

This clonotype showed up just a few times. The chain joins TRBV5-1 to TRBJ2-2, with unresolved D. This CDR3 spans 14 amino acids. V was cut by 4 bases and J by 1 base, with 8 bases left in between. Germline V gene lookup returns CDR1 SGHRS and CDR2 YFSETQ. This chain's CDR3 is CASSQLGNTGELFF. The CDR3, as DNA: TGCGCCAGCAGCCAGCTCGGGAACACCGGGGAGCTGTTTTTT.

This clonotype occurred a few times. The chain recombines TRBV20-1 with TRBJ2-7; TRBD1 or TRBD2 may be the D gene (5 bases each). The CDR3 runs 11 residues. V lost 7 bases and J 6 bases, leaving 13 bases between the germline ends. Germline CDR1 DFQATT, CDR2 SNEGSKA (reference sequence). CDR3: CSGISGREQYF. DNA for the CDR3: TGCAGTGGTATCTCGGGGCGCGAGCAGTACTTC.

The chain recombines TRBV7-9 with TRBJ1-4; weak D call: TRBD1 (6 bases). The CDR3 has 14 residues. Germline CDR1 reads SEHNR; CDR2 reads FQNEAQ (reference sequence). V lost 2 bases to trimming and J lost 8 bases, with 12 bases between them. CDR3 nucleotides: TGTGCCAGCAGCTTAAGGGCAGGGACAGAAAAACTGTTTTTT. This translates into CASSLRAGTEKLFF.

This clonotype was observed at least ten times. Mismatch with germline at one junction end may stem from a read error. V usage is TRBV7-2 and J usage is TRBJ2-2; 11 nucleotides agree with TRBD2. This CDR3 is built from 15 residues. Looked up from germline, CDR1 is SGHTA and CDR2 is FQGNSA. In DNA form, the CDR3 reads TGTGCCAGCAGTTTAGCGGGAGGGGACACCGGGGAGCTGTTTTTT. This translates into CASSLAGGDTGELFF. Together with reference TRBV7-2 and TRBJ2-2, the CDR3 gives the full variable domain: GAGVSQSPSNKVTEKGKDVELRCDPISGHTALYWYRQSLGQGLEFLIYFQGNSAPDKSGLPSDRFSAERTGGSVSTLTIQRTQQEDSAVYLCASSLAGGDTGELFFGEGSRLTVL.

This clonotype has a handful of counts. The rearrangement joins TRBV12-3 or TRBV12-4 to TRBJ2-5; no firm D call. This CDR3 spans 13 amino acids. With 3 bases removed from V and 3 bases from J, the gap between germline ends came to 8 bases. In DNA, the CDR3 is TGTGCCAGCAGTTTCCCTCCGAAAGAGACCCAGTACTTC. It is translated as CASSFPPKETQYF.

This clonotype was observed a few times. The chain couples TRBV27 to TRBJ2-1; D might be TRBD1 or TRBD2, each matching 6 bases. The closer fit of TRBJ2-5 to the DNA end suggests the J call may be wrong. From germline, CDR1 is MNHEY and CDR2 SMNVEV (reference sequence). This CDR3 contains 22 residues. The CDR3, as DNA: TGTGCCAGCAGTTTATCGGGGGGAGTGAACGGGGGCGTGTGGGGGATTGGATTGACCCAGTACTTC. It is translated as CASSLSGGVNGGVWGIGLTQYF.

V usage is TRBV19 and J usage is TRBJ2-1, with 7 bases aligning to TRBD1. V was pared by 5 bases and J by 4 bases, with 8 bases of the junction left unmatched. This CDR3 comprises 15 residues. Germline CDR1 and CDR2: LNHDA and SQIVND (reference sequence). The CDR3 spells CASSLQGSNYNEQFF. As DNA, the CDR3 is TGTGCCAGTAGTCTACAGGGGTCTAATTACAATGAGCAGTTCTTC.

Only a few counts were recorded for this clonotype. The V and J genes are TRBV20-1 and TRBJ2-7; D is undetermined. V was shortened by 0 bases and J by 2 bases, with 11 bases between the two germline ends. This CDR3 comprises 14 residues. Germline CDR1 and CDR2: DFQATT and SNEGSKA (reference sequence). The CDR3 loop is CSARDVASAYEQYV. For the CDR3, the DNA is TGCAGTGCTAGAGATGTGGCCAGCGCCTACGAGCAGTACGTC.

The sample holds a few counts of this clonotype. The chain couples TRBV2 to TRBJ2-1; D is possibly TRBD1 or TRBD2 (9 bases each). V was cut by 2 bases and J by 9 bases, with 17 bases left in between. CDR1 is SNHLY, CDR2 FYNNEI, per germline. The CDR3 consists of 15 residues. This chain's CDR3 is CASSEFLAGQGEQFF. CDR3 nucleotides: TGTGCCAGCAGTGAATTCCTAGCGGGACAGGGTGAGCAGTTCTTC. Full variable domain (remainder filled in from reference TRBV2 and TRBJ2-1): EPEVTQTPSHQVTQMGQEVILRCVPISNHLYFYWYRQILGQKVEFLVSFYNNEISEKSEIFDDQFSVERPDGSNFTLKIRSTKLEDSAMYFCASSEFLAGQGEQFFGPGTRLTVL.

The chain recombines TRBV5-1 with TRBJ2-1; 7 nucleotides align to TRBD1. The end of the DNA aligns better with TRBJ2-7, so the J call may be wrong. The CDR3 has 14 amino acids. Germline values: CDR1 SGHRS, CDR2 YFSETQ. In DNA, the CDR3 is TGCGCCAGCAGCTTGGAACCGGGACAGTCTGAGCAGTACTTC. It is translated as CASSLEPGQSEQYF.

This clonotype was counted between two and nine times. CDR3 bases: TGTGCCAGCAGCCCAGTGAGTGCAGCCAAAAACATTCAGTACTTC. This sequence encodes CASSPVSAAKNIQYF. The rearrangement links TRBV11-2 to TRBJ2-4; D is unclear. V lost 5 bases to trimming and J lost 0 bases, with 11 bases between them. The V gene's germline CDR1 is SGHAT and CDR2 FQNNGV. This CDR3 region has 15 residues.

The genes are TRBV9 and TRBJ1-1; TRBD1 is a possible D gene (6 bases). Germline CDR1 is SGDLS and CDR2 is YYNGEE. The CDR3 sequence is 15 residues long. The V and J ends lost 0 bases and 5 bases respectively, with 14 bases between them. CDR3 coding DNA: TGTGCCAGCAGCGTAGTCACAGGGCTGGGGACTGAAGCTTTCTTT. This sequence encodes CASSVVTGLGTEAFF.

This clonotype came up a few times. V usage is TRBV7-2 and J usage is TRBJ1-1; the D is unclear. This CDR3 is built from 18 residues. V was trimmed by 3 bases and J by 1 base, leaving 21 bases between them. CDR1 SGHTA and CDR2 FQGNSA come from the germline V gene. The CDR3 sequence: CASSFVLALGRTNTEAFF. The DNA for the CDR3 is TGTGCCAGCAGCTTCGTTCTGGCCTTGGGAAGAACGAACACTGAAGCTTTCTTT. Complete variable domain (other parts from reference TRBV7-2 and TRBJ1-1): GAGVSQSPSNKVTEKGKDVELRCDPISGHTALYWYRQSLGQGLEFLIYFQGNSAPDKSGLPSDRFSAERTGGSVSTLTIQRTQQEDSAVYLCASSFVLALGRTNTEAFFGQGTRLTVV.

This clonotype has more than one count but fewer than ten. V gene TRBV24-1 combines with J gene TRBJ2-5; D gene uncertain. The J call may be faulty, since TRBJ2-1 better matches the DNA end. The CDR3 sequence is 12 residues long. Germline CDR1 is KGHDR and CDR2 is SFDVKD. The CDR3 protein is CATSDFGSSQFF. The CDR3 DNA follows: TGTGCCACCAGTGATTTTGGATCCTCGCAGTTCTTC.

The genes are TRBV27 and TRBJ1-5, with D unresolved. CDR3 length: 15 amino acids. Germline V gene data show CDR1 as MNHEY and CDR2 as SMNVEV (reference sequence). The V gene lost 2 bases and the J gene lost 0 bases, with 8 bases spanning the gap. The CDR3: CASSLRWSSNQPQHF. The DNA of the CDR3 is TGTGCCAGCAGTTTAAGGTGGTCTAGCAATCAGCCCCAGCATTTT.

In this sample, this clonotype turned up many times. In DNA form, the CDR3 reads TGTGCCAGCAGCCCAGGGACCATATCTTACAATGAGCAGTTCTTC. It specifies CASSPGTISYNEQFF. The chain uses TRBV11-3 and TRBJ2-1; D is tentatively TRBD1 or TRBD2 (5 bases each). V was clipped by 5 bases and J by 4 bases, with 15 bases between them. The CDR3 runs 15 residues. From germline, CDR1 is SGHNT and CDR2 YENEEA. Complete variable domain (other parts from reference TRBV11-3 and TRBJ2-1): EAGVVQSPRYKIIEKKQPVAFWCNPISGHNTLYWYLQNLGQGPELLIRYENEEAVDDSQLPKDRFSAERLKGVDSTLKIQPAELGDSAVYLCASSPGTISYNEQFFGPGTRLTVL.

The J gene is TRBJ2-4, the V gene TRBV7-8; 11 positions agree with TRBD2. CDR3 size: 20 residues. CDR1 is SGHVS, CDR2 FQNEAQ, per germline. Germline trimming cut 0 bases from V and 0 bases from J; bases unmatched to any gene: 10. The CDR3 spells CASSLAGETSGVLAKNIQYF. CDR3 DNA sequence: TGTGCCAGCAGCTTAGCCGGCGAGACTAGCGGGGTTTTAGCCAAAAACATTCAGTACTTC.

This clonotype was picked up a small number of times. The J gene is TRBJ2-1, the V gene TRBV7-2, with D unclear. The CDR3 has 13 residues. The V gene lost 1 base and the J gene lost 7 bases, with 8 bases spanning the gap. Germline loops: CDR1 SGHTA, CDR2 FQGNSA. CDR3 DNA: TGTGCCAGCAGCTTAGTGGGGTTAAATGAGCAGTTCTTC. Its translation: CASSLVGLNEQFF. Together with reference TRBV7-2 and TRBJ2-1, the CDR3 gives the full variable domain: GAGVSQSPSNKVTEKGKDVELRCDPISGHTALYWYRQSLGQGLEFLIYFQGNSAPDKSGLPSDRFSAERTGGSVSTLTIQRTQQEDSAVYLCASSLVGLNEQFFGPGTRLTVL.

As concerns this clonotype: The junction differs from germline at one of its ends, possibly a read error. The J gene is TRBJ2-3, the V gene TRBV5-1; 7 bases align to TRBD2. The CDR3 spans 18 residues. Germline CDR1 is SGHRS and CDR2 is YFSETQ. The CDR3, as DNA: TGCGCCAACAGCCTCACCGTCCTAGCGGTGAAGGGCACAGATACGCAGTATTTT. Translated, it gives CANSLTVLAVKGTDTQYF.

This clonotype has a handful of counts. The chain's CDR3 is CASSVGGLNNEQFF. The CDR3 DNA reads TGTGCCAGCAGCGTAGGGGGACTTAACAATGAGCAGTTCTTC. V and J are TRBV9 and TRBJ2-1, with a possible D match to TRBD2 (6 bases). The V gene lost 0 bases and the J gene lost 5 bases, with 9 bases spanning the gap. Germline V CDR1 and CDR2: SGDLS, YYNGEE. This CDR3 region has 14 residues.